These T cell receptor beta chains were read from a single sample in a study of lymphopenia after photon versus proton radiotherapy. The assay was immunoSEQ multiplex PCR, and TCRdb's table has in-frame clones only and misses some. The sample has tens of thousands of clones, over 75% seen once. Sample: peripheral blood, taken from a patient treated with photon-based radiotherapy. All receptors derive from a man aged 35 to 55 with gastric cancer. The CDR3 runs from the conserved cysteine through the conserved F or W. The D gene is left open where the match is weak. Clone size is stated in some rows and not others, as once, few, many or a class when expanded.

V	length	D	size	J	CDR3	DNA
TRBV10-3	14	-	-	TRBJ2-1	CAISESGGYNEQFF	TGTGCCATCAGTGAGTCTGGGGGGTACAATGAGCAGTTCTTC
TRBV5-5	15	-	few	TRBJ2-3	CASSLGLTWLDTQYF	TGTGCCAGCAGCTTGGGCCTGACCTGGCTGGATACGCAGTATTTT
TRBV11-1	15	-	-	TRBJ1-3	CASSRTDRTGNTIYF	TGTGCCAGCAGCCGGACCGATCGGACTGGAAACACCATATATTTT
TRBV6-5	12	-	-	TRBJ2-2	CASSYSRGELFF	TGTGCCAGCAGTTACTCTAGGGGGGAGCTGTTTTTT
TRBV30	15	-	-	TRBJ1-1	CAWDGRGDMNTEAFF	TGTGCCTGGGATGGAAGGGGGGACATGAACACTGAAGCTTTCTTT
TRBV7-9	14	-	-	TRBJ1-2	CASSDGQLLRGYTF	TGTGCCAGCAGCGACGGACAGCTGCTGAGAGGCTACACCTTC
TRBV5-4	16	TRBD1	few	TRBJ1-2	CASSLGTGVRNYGYTF	TGTGCCAGCAGCTTGGGGACAGGGGTCAGAAACTATGGCTACACCTTC
TRBV4-2	15	-	-	TRBJ2-7	CASSQDLTASYEQYF	TGTGCCAGCAGCCAAGATCTGACAGCCTCCTACGAGCAGTACTTC
TRBV4-1	16	-	-	TRBJ1-4	CASSSGGGLSNEKLFF	TGCGCCAGCAGCTCAGGTGGGGGGCTTTCTAATGAAAAACTGTTTTTT
TRBV29-1	13	-	-	TRBJ2-5	CSVEARGQETQYF	TGCAGCGTTGAAGCCCGGGGGCAAGAGACCCAGTACTTC
TRBV4-3	13	-	-	TRBJ1-6	CASSQRHNSPLHF	TGCGCCAGCAGCCAGAGACATAATTCACCCCTCCACTTT
TRBV2	16	TRBD1	-	TRBJ2-6	CASRDRGYTGANVLTF	TGTGCCAGCAGGGACAGGGGGTATACTGGGGCCAACGTCCTGACTTTC
TRBV18	11	TRBD1	-	TRBJ1-1	CASSPQGAAFF	TGTGCCAGCTCACCTCAGGGGGCAGCTTTCTTT
TRBV5-6	15	-	-	TRBJ1-5	CASSWSPLGNQPQHF	TGTGCCAGCAGCTGGTCTCCGCTTGGCAATCAGCCCCAGCATTTT
TRBV4-1	14	-	-	TRBJ2-7	CASSQVSGTGEQYF	TGCGCCAGCAGCCAAGTTTCGGGGACGGGTGAGCAGTACTTC
TRBV2	11	-	-	TRBJ2-5	CASRSGETQYF	TGTGCCAGCAGGAGCGGAGAGACCCAGTACTTC
TRBV29-1	13	-	-	TRBJ1-5	CSASKGIGQPQHF	TGCAGCGCTTCCAAGGGGATCGGTCAGCCCCAGCATTTT
TRBV27	14	-	-	TRBJ2-1	CASRQVHMANEQFF	TGTGCCTCTAGACAGGTGCATATGGCCAATGAGCAGTTCTTC
TRBV5-4	16	TRBD1	-	TRBJ2-7	CASSLMDRGLTGEQYF	TGTGCCAGCAGCTTAATGGACAGGGGGCTCACGGGGGAGCAGTACTTC
TRBV6-4	15	TRBD1	-	TRBJ2-3	CASSDGTGGTDTQYF	TGTGCCAGCAGTGACGGGACAGGGGGCACAGATACGCAGTATTTT
TRBV18	13	-	-	TRBJ1-1	CASVGILNTEAFF	TGTGCCAGCGTTGGGATCCTGAACACTGAAGCTTTCTTT
TRBV15	13	-	-	TRBJ2-4	CATSTATRGIQYF	TGTGCCACCAGTACAGCCACTCGGGGCATTCAGTACTTC
TRBV13	16	-	-	TRBJ2-3	CASSSRGGLVTDTQYF	TGTGCCAGCAGCTCCAGGGGGGGGCTGGTCACAGATACGCAGTATTTT
TRBV29-1	12	-	once	TRBJ2-7	CSVVQGPGEQYF	TGCAGCGTTGTTCAGGGTCCTGGTGAGCAGTACTTC
TRBV9	18	-	few	TRBJ2-6	CASSVAKGLVSGANVLTF	TGTGCCAGCAGCGTAGCTAAGGGGCTGGTTTCAGGGGCCAACGTCCTGACTTTC
TRBV25-1	16	-	-	TRBJ2-3	CASSLPGGQGTDTQYF	TGTGCCAGCAGTCTCCCTGGGGGCCAGGGCACAGATACGCAGTATTTT
TRBV7-9	14	-	-	TRBJ2-7	CASSLMGGPGEQYF	TGTGCCAGCAGCCTTATGGGGGGCCCGGGCGAGCAGTACTTC
TRBV19	14	-	-	TRBJ1-2	CASSIAPGLYGYTF	TGTGCCAGTAGTATAGCCCCCGGTTTGTATGGCTACACCTTC
TRBV30	12	-	-	TRBJ1-2	CALNLVLVGYTF	TGTGCCTTGAACCTAGTCCTTGTCGGCTACACCTTC
TRBV9	14	-	-	TRBJ1-6	CASSVGDKNSPLHF	TGTGCCAGCAGCGTAGGGGACAAAAATTCACCCCTCCACTTT
TRBV5-1	16	-	-	TRBJ1-1	CASSLNTHDKNTEAFF	TGCGCCAGCAGCTTGAATACCCACGACAAGAACACTGAAGCTTTCTTT
TRBV27	15	TRBD1	few	TRBJ2-4	CASSATGGAGGIQYF	TGTGCCAGCAGTGCTACAGGGGGCGCTGGGGGCATTCAGTACTTC
TRBV4-3	15	-	-	TRBJ1-4	CASSQVGGRDEKLFF	TGCGCCAGCAGCCAAGTGGGGGGAAGGGATGAAAAACTGTTTTTT
TRBV9	17	-	-	TRBJ1-3	CASSAPQGAESGNTIYF	TGTGCCAGCAGCGCACCTCAGGGAGCTGAGTCTGGAAACACCATATATTTT
TRBV18	14	-	-	TRBJ2-5	CASSPRRSQETQYF	TGTGCCAGCTCACCCCGACGATCCCAAGAGACCCAGTACTTC
TRBV5-8	15	-	-	TRBJ1-4	CASSFRGSTNEKLFF	TGTGCCAGCAGCTTCAGAGGTTCAACTAATGAAAAACTGTTTTTT
TRBV7-9	13	-	few	TRBJ1-3	CASSLVSGNTIYF	TGTGCCAGCAGCTTAGTTTCTGGAAACACCATATATTTT
TRBV6-1	13	-	-	TRBJ2-1	CASSELRGNEQFF	TGTGCCAGCAGTGAACTGAGAGGGAATGAGCAGTTCTTC
TRBV5-5	15	TRBD1	-	TRBJ1-1	CASSSGTGVGTEAFF	TGTGCCAGCAGCTCAGGGACAGGGGTAGGCACTGAAGCTTTCTTT
TRBV7-2	14	-	-	TRBJ2-3	CASRGGLDTDTQYF	TGTGCCAGCAGGGGGGGGCTAGACACAGATACGCAGTATTTT
TRBV11-1	14	TRBD1	-	TRBJ2-7	CASSRGQGEYEQYF	TGTGCCAGCAGCCGGGGACAGGGGGAGTACGAGCAGTACTTC
TRBV14	13	-	once	TRBJ1-1	CASSQTDLTEAFF	TGTGCCAGCAGCCAAACAGACCTAACTGAAGCTTTCTTT
TRBV7-9	13	-	-	TRBJ2-7	CASSPDRAYEQYF	TGTGCCAGCAGTCCGGACAGAGCCTACGAGCAGTACTTC
TRBV19	16	TRBD1	-	TRBJ1-1	CASRKNPGQGAGVAFF	TGTGCCAGTAGAAAGAACCCGGGACAGGGGGCCGGAGTGGCTTTCTTT
TRBV6-6	13	-	-	TRBJ1-5	CASSAQQGQPQHF	TGTGCCAGCAGTGCACAACAGGGTCAGCCCCAGCATTTT
TRBV5-1	16	-	-	TRBJ2-1	CASSPLGGVSYNEQFF	TGCGCCAGCAGCCCCCTGGGTGGGGTTAGCTACAATGAGCAGTTCTTC
TRBV6-5	14	TRBD1	-	TRBJ1-1	CASTIHRGNTEAFF	TGTGCCAGCACTATTCACAGGGGGAACACTGAAGCTTTCTTT
TRBV2	13	TRBD1	-	TRBJ2-7	CASSEGRGREQYF	TGTGCCAGCAGTGAAGGCAGGGGGCGCGAGCAGTACTTC
TRBV27	14	-	once	TRBJ1-1	CASSPNQGNTEAFF	TGTGCCAGCAGCCCAAACCAGGGCAACACTGAAGCTTTCTTT
TRBV7-9	11	-	-	TRBJ1-4	CASGENEKLFF	TGTGCCAGCGGGGAGAATGAAAAACTGTTTTTT